These 14 T cell receptor beta chains came from one sample sequenced in a study of OX40 agonist ivuxolimab in advanced cancers. Generated by immunoSEQ multiplex PCR, the TCRdb table keeps only in-frame clones and is missing some. This sample has 60,000 to 70,000 clones; about four fifths occur once, and the top ten carry 5.5%. Source: CD4+ or CD8+ T cells sorted from blood, taken in a trial of the OX40 agonist ivuxolimab. These TCRs come from an adult with an advanced solid tumor such as melanoma, head and neck, liver or kidney cancer.

The V gene is TRBV21-1, the J gene TRBJ2-7. TRBV21-1 is recorded as a pseudogene. The CDR3 loop spans 14 amino acids. Written as DNA, the CDR3 is TGTGCCAGCAGCCACGGGGGCCCCTCCTACGAGCAGTACGTC. Translating it yields CASSHGGPSYEQYV.

This sequence joins TRBV2 and TRBJ2-1; 13 bases are shared with TRBD2. V lost 4 bases, J lost 8 bases, and 11 bases stayed unmatched. Germline V gene lookup returns CDR1 SNHLY and CDR2 FYNNEI. The CDR3 spans 17 residues. CDR3: CASSVLTSGGPPDEQFF. CDR3 nucleotides: TGTGCCAGCAGTGTGCTGACTAGCGGGGGGCCGCCGGATGAGCAGTTCTTC.

The CDR3 DNA reads TGTGCCTGGAGTGGACAGGGATTGGGCAATCAGCCCCAGCATTTT. Encoded protein: CAWSGQGLGNQPQHF. The chain uses TRBV30 and TRBJ1-5; 7 bases agree with TRBD1. This CDR3 comprises 15 residues. Germline CDR1 is GTSNPN and CDR2 is SVGIG (reference sequence). V dropped 1 base and J dropped 2; count of bases not matched to a gene: 5.

The chain links TRBV28 to TRBJ1-5; TRBD1 agrees at 8 bases. This CDR3 region has 14 residues. V was clipped by 10 bases and J by 3 bases; unmatched bases: 8. Germline assignment: CDR1 MDHEN and CDR2 SYDVKM. The CDR3 DNA reads as TGTGCCACCAGATCGGACAGGGCCAATCAGCCCCAGCATTTT. It yields the protein CATRSDRANQPQHF. The complete variable domain, with remaining parts taken from reference TRBV28 and TRBJ1-5, reads DVKVTQSSRYLVKRTGEKVFLECVQDMDHENMFWYRQDPGLGLRLIYFSYDVKMKEKGDIPEGYSVSREKKERFSLILESASTNQTSMYLCATRSDRANQPQHFGDGTRLSIL.

The chain employs TRBV27 and TRBJ2-5; 12 bases fit TRBD2. The CDR3 length is 14 residues. The V gene end was trimmed by 7 bases and the J gene end by 5 bases; junction bases not matched to a gene: 5. Germline CDR1 is MNHEY and CDR2 is SMNVEV (reference sequence). CDR3 sequence: CASMSSGRGETQYF. CDR3 nucleotide sequence: TGTGCCAGCATGTCTAGCGGGAGGGGGGAGACCCAGTACTTC.

The rearrangement joins TRBV15 to TRBJ2-1; 12 positions match TRBD2. The germline V gene encodes CDR1 LNHNV and CDR2 YYDKDF (reference sequence). V lost 4 bases, J lost 6 bases, and 10 bases stayed unmatched. CDR3 size: 17 residues. The chain's CDR3 is CATSKGLAGGTSNEQFF. The CDR3 coding sequence is TGTGCCACCAGCAAAGGGCTAGCGGGAGGGACCTCCAATGAGCAGTTCTTC.

This clone was seen once. This chain uses TRBV4-1 with TRBJ2-3, with 7 nucleotides matching TRBD1. The CDR3 consists of 16 residues. The V and J ends lost 1 base and 8 bases, in that order; junction bases with no gene match: 12. Germline V gene lookup returns CDR1 MGHRA and CDR2 YSYEKL. CDR3 DNA sequence: TGCGCCAGCAGCCAAGTCGGGACAGAGCTGGGGTCTACGCAGTATTTT. Residues: CASSQVGTELGSTQYF.

The chain recombines TRBV6-6 with TRBJ2-7; 13 bases align to TRBD2. Germline V CDR1 and CDR2: MNHNY, SVGAGI (reference sequence). CDR3 length equals 14 residues. V lost 6 bases, J lost 4 bases, and 3 bases stayed unmatched. The CDR3 nucleotides are TGTGCCAGCAGCCTGACTAGCGGGAGGTACGAGCAGTACTTC. As protein: CASSLTSGRYEQYF.

The V and J genes are TRBV16 and TRBJ2-5; D is perhaps TRBD1 or TRBD2 (5 bases each). V was cut by 2 bases and J by 5 bases, with 9 bases left in between. CDR3 size: 13 residues. CDR1 and CDR2 from the germline V gene are KGHSY and FQNENV. The CDR3 loop reads CASSQLRDETQYF. The CDR3 DNA follows: TGTGCCAGCAGCCAACTCAGGGACGAGACCCAGTACTTC.

The chain uses TRBV15 and TRBJ2-6; 7 bases line up with TRBD1. The CDR3 contains 16 residues. V shed 1 base, J shed 8 bases, and the junction held 8 bases outside the gene matches. Germline V gene data show CDR1 as LNHNV and CDR2 as YYDKDF (reference sequence). This chain's CDR3 is CATSRVKDRKSNVLTF. The CDR3 nucleotides are TGTGCCACCAGCAGAGTCAAGGACAGGAAGTCCAACGTCCTGACTTTC.

This chain connects TRBV5-1 to TRBJ2-1; 7 bases agree with TRBD2. The CDR3 is 14 amino acids. J gave up 7 bases and V 3 bases, and 7 bases lay outside the gene matches. From germline, CDR1 is SGHRS and CDR2 YFSETQ. CDR3 bases: TGCGCCAGCAGCTCCGCCGGGGGAGGGAATGAGCAGTTCTTC. Residues: CASSSAGGGNEQFF.

This sequence joins TRBV19 and TRBJ2-1, with TRBD2 matching over 8 bases. The CDR3 has 15 residues. The V gene end was trimmed by 7 bases and the J gene end by 3 bases; junction bases not matched to a gene: 8. Germline values: CDR1 LNHDA, CDR2 SQIVND (reference sequence). The CDR3 here is CASKGREGHYNEQFF. Here the CDR3 DNA reads TGTGCCAGTAAGGGTCGGGAGGGCCACTACAATGAGCAGTTCTTC.

V and J are TRBV30 and TRBJ1-2, with 9 bases identical to TRBD1. Germline CDR1 and CDR2: GTSNPN and SVGIG (reference sequence). This CDR3 comprises 14 residues. V lost 4 bases to trimming and J lost 8 bases; unmatched junction nucleotides: 11. The CDR3 protein is CAWKVKGQGRGYTF. Here the CDR3 DNA reads TGTGCCTGGAAGGTGAAGGGACAGGGACGAGGCTACACCTTC.

This chain uses TRBV7-9 with TRBJ1-1, with D possibly matching TRBD1 (5 bases). Deletions cut 5 bases from V and 1 base from J, with 8 bases between. The CDR3 consists of 13 residues. The germline gives CDR1 SEHNR, CDR2 FQNEAQ (reference sequence). CDR3 in DNA: TGTGCCAGCAGCCCCGGGGGGAACACTGAAGCTTTCTTT. This translates into CASSPGGNTEAFF. The variable domain in full, completed from reference TRBV7-9 and TRBJ1-1, reads DTGVSQNPRHKITKRGQNVTFRCDPISEHNRLYWYRQTLGQGPEFLTYFQNEAQLEKSRLLSDRFSAERPKGSFSTLEIQRTEQGDSAMYLCASSPGGNTEAFFGQGTRLTVV.